Below are 7 T cell receptor beta chains sequenced from a single sample in a study of blood T cell repertoires in COVID-19. Assay: immunoSEQ multiplex PCR; the TCRdb copy retains only in-frame clones and omits some. The data hold some 250,000 clones, with 70% to 80% observed a single time. The sequenced sample was peripheral blood. Receptors were obtained from a woman older than 75 with acute or convalescent COVID-19.

This clone was counted a few times. This rearrangement joins TRBV19 to TRBJ1-5; the D is unclear. The CDR3 totals 17 residues. In germline, CDR1 is LNHDA, CDR2 SQIVND (reference sequence). V lost 1 base and J lost 2, with 15 bases in between. This CDR3 reads CASSIGGGVRGNQPQHF. The CDR3 DNA reads as TGTGCCAGTAGTATAGGCGGAGGAGTGAGGGGCAATCAGCCCCAGCATTTT.

The DNA of the CDR3 is TGTGCCAGCAGCAACACAGGGGGCAATGAGCAGTTCTTC. This codes for CASSNTGGNEQFF. The chain employs TRBV5-4 and TRBJ2-1; 8 nucleotides align to TRBD1. This CDR3 has 13 residues. V was clipped by 4 bases and J by 6 bases; unmatched bases: 3. The germline V gene has CDR1 SGHNT and CDR2 YYREEE (reference sequence).

The CDR3: CASSEEGQFRYGYTF. The CDR3 DNA sequence: TGTGCCAGCAGTGAAGAGGGACAGTTCCGCTATGGCTACACCTTC. This chain joins TRBV2 and TRBJ1-2, with 7 positions matching TRBD1. The V gene end was trimmed by 1 base and the J gene end by 4 bases; junction bases not matched to a gene: 6. Germline CDR1 SNHLY, CDR2 FYNNEI. There are 15 residues in the CDR3.

The rearrangement joins TRBV18 to TRBJ2-3, with 12 bases that match TRBD2. Per germline, CDR1 KGHSH and CDR2 LQKENI. CDR3 length: 16 amino acids. Trimming at V came to 2 bases and at J to 6 bases, leaving 6 bases not matched to a gene. The CDR3 sequence is CASSPRLAGAGDTQYF. The CDR3 DNA is TGTGCCAGCTCACCAAGACTAGCGGGGGCCGGTGATACGCAGTATTTT.

This clone was seen more than once but under ten times. The chain carries TRBV3-1 (or the pseudogene TRBV3-2) and TRBJ2-7, with D unresolved. The CDR3 extends over 13 amino acids. V was shortened by 0 bases and J by 7 bases, with 10 bases between the two germline ends. Germline CDR1 and CDR2: LGHDT and YNNKEL (reference sequence). The CDR3 nucleotides are TGTGCCAGCAGCCAAGATCCGGGTTGGGAGCAGTACTTC. As protein: CASSQDPGWEQYF.

This clone appeared a few times. The chain recombines TRBV23-1 with TRBJ1-4; no definite D call. TRBV23-1 is filed as an ORF, its function uncertain. This CDR3 contains 13 residues. The V end was cut by 4 bases, the J end by 8 bases, with 11 bases between. The CDR3 is CASSRAEKEKLFF. As DNA, the CDR3 is TGCGCCAGCAGTCGAGCGGAGAAAGAAAAACTGTTTTTT.

The chain combines TRBV19 with TRBJ2-1; 14 nucleotides line up with TRBD2. CDR1 and CDR2 from the germline V gene are LNHDA and SQIVND (reference sequence). The CDR3 spans 19 residues. V was pared by 5 bases and J by 2 bases, with 11 bases of the junction left unmatched. CDR3 coding DNA: TGTGCCAGTAGTCGAGCGGGACTAGCGGGAGAAAGGGCCTACAATGAGCAGTTCTTC. Protein product: CASSRAGLAGERAYNEQFF.